The entry below gives a single T cell receptor beta chain sequence along with its context. This entry comes from a study of blood T cell repertoires in COVID-19. About the study: Samples representing acute and convalescent COVID-19 were sourced from the United States, Italy and Spain. The cDNA or gDNA used as material had been derived from T cells, B-cell-depleted T cells, or PBMCs.

Authors' processing steps: It was from reference gene primer amplification that nucleated cell counts were estimated. Assay used: immunoSEQ multiplex PCR; TCRdb lists only in-frame clones, some missing. The V and J calls and clone size come from that table; D and trimming were worked out from the DNA. The table shows around 230,000 clones, with over 70% occurring only once. CDR3 length: 14 residues. From germline, CDR1 is MNHNS and CDR2 SASEGT. V lost 5 bases, J lost 6 bases, and 17 bases lay in between. This TCR was sampled from a woman aged 80 or older with acute or convalescent COVID-19. Source material: peripheral blood. This chain connects TRBV6-1 to TRBJ2-7; D is uncertain. The CDR3 spells CASSPGTSGAEQYF. CDR3 in DNA: TGTGCCAGCAGTCCCGGAACCTCCGGAGCCGAGCAGTACTTC.